These 32 T cell receptor beta chains originate from one sample sequenced in a study of cytomegalovirus exposure and HLA in healthy donors. Researchers ran the PCR with 60 Vbeta and 13 Jbeta primers. Measured with immunoSEQ multiplex PCR; TCRdb has only the in-frame clones, and not every one. The table has around 130,000 clones, over 75% seen once. Sequencing was done on a sample of PBMCs. All receptors derive from a woman aged 18-29 years in good health and CMV-seronegative.

The chain links TRBV10-1 to TRBJ2-7, with D possibly matching TRBD1 (6 bases). The CDR3 length is 16 residues. V was pared by 3 bases and J by 0 bases, with 15 bases between. Germline V gives CDR1 WNHNN, CDR2 SYGVQD (reference sequence). CDR3 bases: TGCGCCAGCAGTGACCGGGTCAGGGGAAGCTCCTACGAGCAGTACTTC. This gives the protein CASSDRVRGSSYEQYF.

This clone was observed a few times. The chain links TRBV6-6 to TRBJ2-1; 12 bases agree with TRBD2. The V gene's germline CDR1 is MNHNY and CDR2 SVGAGI (reference sequence). V lost 8 bases to trimming and J lost 9 bases; unmatched junction nucleotides: 8. The CDR3 sequence is 14 residues long. The chain's CDR3 is CASALAGGQSEQFF. CDR3 sequence (DNA): TGTGCCAGCGCGCTAGCGGGAGGGCAGAGTGAGCAGTTCTTC.

This chain joins TRBV27 and TRBJ2-7; TRBD1 agrees at 7 bases. V gave up 6 bases and J gave up 3 bases; unmatched junction bases: 8. The length of the CDR3 is 14 residues. Germline CDR1 MNHEY, CDR2 SMNVEV (reference sequence). CDR3 coding DNA: TGTGCCAGCAGATCGACAGGGATCAACTACGAGCAGTACTTC. It specifies CASRSTGINYEQYF.

This chain uses TRBV13 with TRBJ2-1; 9 nucleotides align to TRBD1. After removal of 3 bases from V and 4 bases from J, the junction contained 7 bases not matched to a gene. Germline V gives CDR1 PRHDT, CDR2 FYEKMQ (reference sequence). This CDR3 has 16 amino acids. The chain's CDR3 is CASSLGLTGGYNEQFF. In nucleotides, the CDR3 is TGTGCCAGCAGCTTGGGGTTGACAGGGGGATACAATGAGCAGTTCTTC.

The CDR3 sequence: CASSHVTGEINEKLFF. The CDR3 nucleotides are TGCGCCAGCAGCCATGTGACAGGGGAGATTAATGAAAAACTGTTTTTT. The chain joins TRBV4-1 to TRBJ1-4; 8 bases line up with TRBD1. CDR3 length: 16 residues. Germline CDR1 MGHRA, CDR2 YSYEKL. Trimming cost V 3 bases and J 4 bases; bases outside gene matches: 7.

This rearrangement joins TRBV14 to TRBJ2-5, with D maybe TRBD2 (5 bases). Germline V gene sequence: CDR1 SGHDN, CDR2 FVKESK. V lost 0 bases to trimming and J lost 5 bases, with 13 bases between them. CDR3 length: 15 residues. CDR3 DNA: TGTGCCAGCAGCCAAGACGTTGGACTCGGGGAGACCCAGTACTTC. Encoded protein: CASSQDVGLGETQYF.

The rearrangement joins TRBV18 to TRBJ1-2, with D unclear. V lost 2 bases and J lost 1, with 14 bases in between. The V gene's germline CDR1 is KGHSH and CDR2 LQKENI. The CDR3 has 16 residues. CDR3 sequence (DNA): TGTGCCAGCTCACCAGTTAGTGGAGTGCTTAACTATGGCTACACCTTC. Its protein product is CASSPVSGVLNYGYTF.

The V call is TRBV9, the J call TRBJ2-3, with a tentative D call TRBD2 (5 bases). The germline V gene has CDR1 SGDLS and CDR2 YYNGEE. CDR3 length: 13 residues. Between the trimmed V and J ends, which lost 2 bases and 3 bases, there was a span of 7 bases. In nucleotides, the CDR3 is TGTGCCAGCAGCGTTGGACTGACAGATACGCAGTATTTT. Encoded protein: CASSVGLTDTQYF.

In this sample, this clone turned up once. The chain couples TRBV19 to TRBJ1-2, with D unresolved. Germline V gene data show CDR1 as LNHDA and CDR2 as SQIVND (reference sequence). V shed 10 bases and J shed 4 bases, with 10 bases lying between them. This CDR3 contains 11 residues. CDR3 coding DNA: TGTGCCACCCAGCGGGGCTATGGCTACACCTTC. Translating it yields CATQRGYGYTF.

This rearrangement joins TRBV7-9 to TRBJ1-1; TRBD1 matches at 7 bases. Germline V gives CDR1 SEHNR, CDR2 FQNEAQ (reference sequence). The CDR3 length is 14 residues. Germline trimming cut 3 bases from V and 10 bases from J; bases unmatched to any gene: 11. The CDR3 protein is CASSFGQALGGAFF. CDR3 coding DNA: TGTGCCAGCAGCTTCGGACAGGCCCTGGGGGGAGCTTTCTTT.

The chain uses TRBV14 and TRBJ2-7, with no clear D. The germline V and J ends were trimmed by 4 bases and 0 bases, with 19 bases remaining between them. Germline loops: CDR1 SGHDN, CDR2 FVKESK. This CDR3 has 17 amino acids. CDR3 loop: CASSRSNTGSSSYEQYF. The CDR3 region has the DNA TGTGCCAGCAGCCGATCGAACACCGGGTCCAGCTCCTACGAGCAGTACTTC.

The chain is built from TRBV30 and TRBJ1-1; a weak D match, TRBD1 (5 bases). This CDR3 spans 12 amino acids. The germline CDR1 and CDR2 sequences are GTSNPN and SVGIG (reference sequence). With 8 bases removed from V and 1 base from J, the gap between germline ends came to 11 bases. DNA for the CDR3: TGTGCCAGCCAAACAGGGAACACTGAAGCTTTCTTT. Translating gives CASQTGNTEAFF.

This clone was detected a few times. V usage is TRBV19 and J usage is TRBJ1-4; D is uncertain. Trimming pared 2 bases from V and 4 bases from J, leaving 8 bases between. From germline, CDR1 is LNHDA and CDR2 SQIVND (reference sequence). The CDR3 has 14 residues. CDR3 amino acids: CASSIMAGNEKLFF. As DNA, the CDR3 is TGTGCCAGTAGTATAATGGCGGGTAATGAAAAACTGTTTTTT.

The chain carries TRBV6-5 and TRBJ1-5; 8 bases align to TRBD1. V was clipped by 1 base and J by 3 bases; unmatched bases: 2. The length of the CDR3 is 15 residues. In germline, CDR1 is MNHEY, CDR2 SVGAGI. CDR3 DNA: TGTGCCAGCAGTTACTACAGGGGGTTCAATCAGCCCCAGCATTTT. Its translation: CASSYYRGFNQPQHF.

V usage is TRBV5-1 and J usage is TRBJ1-1, with D tentatively TRBD1 (5 bases). The V end was cut by 4 bases, the J end by 5 bases, with 18 bases between. The length of the CDR3 is 15 residues. Germline V gives CDR1 SGHRS, CDR2 YFSETQ. The CDR3 DNA follows: TGCGCCAGCAGCCCTCCCGGGGGTTCACTTACTGAAGCTTTCTTT. This translates into CASSPPGGSLTEAFF. The full variable domain, rest sourced from reference TRBV5-1 and TRBJ1-1, is KAGVTQTPRYLIKTRGQQVTLSCSPISGHRSVSWYQQTPGQGLQFLFEYFSETQRNKGNFPGRFSGRQFSNSRSEMNVSTLELGDSALYLCASSPPGGSLTEAFFGQGTRLTVV.

This clone turned up a few times. The chain couples TRBV6-5 to TRBJ1-2; no reliable D call. CDR1 is MNHEY and CDR2 is SVGAGI in the germline V gene. CDR3 length equals 15 residues. V was pared by 5 bases and J by 0 bases, with 13 bases between. In DNA form, the CDR3 reads TGTGCCAGCAGTCACCGGGTCTATTCTAACTATGGCTACACCTTC. Its protein product is CASSHRVYSNYGYTF.

As to this clone: One end of the junction fails to match germline, which may point to a read error. This chain links TRBV4-2 with TRBJ2-2, with TRBD1 identical over 11 bases. The CDR3 is made up of 17 amino acids. Germline-derived CDR1 and CDR2 are LGHNA and YNFKEQ. CDR3 DNA sequence: TGTGCCAGCAGCCGGACCGGACAGGGGGCGAAGACCGGGGAGCTGTTTTTT. As protein: CASSRTGQGAKTGELFF.

This sequence joins TRBV4-1 and TRBJ1-4; 7 bases fit TRBD1. The CDR3 sequence is 17 residues long. Looked up from germline, CDR1 is MGHRA and CDR2 is YSYEKL. With 0 bases clipped from V and 1 base from J, the junction kept 5 bases outside the gene matches. CDR3 loop: CASSQDVHRGTNEKLFF. Written as DNA, the CDR3 is TGCGCCAGCAGCCAAGATGTCCACAGGGGAACTAATGAAAAACTGTTTTTT.

This clone was recorded once. V and J are TRBV30 and TRBJ1-3, with TRBD1 as a possible D gene (5 bases). The CDR3 runs 16 residues. Germline V gene data show CDR1 as GTSNPN and CDR2 as SVGIG (reference sequence). Trimming took off 5 bases at V and 0 bases at J, with 17 bases between the two ends. The CDR3 loop reads CAWSRGGKASGNTIYF. CDR3 nucleotide sequence: TGTGCCTGGTCGCGGGGGGGTAAAGCCTCTGGAAACACCATATATTTT.

V and J are TRBV7-9 and TRBJ1-2; 7 bases map to TRBD1. With V trimmed by 10 bases and J by 4 bases, 12 bases remained unmatched. The CDR3 contains 14 residues. The germline V gene encodes CDR1 SEHNR and CDR2 FQNEAQ (reference sequence). The CDR3 coding sequence is TGTGCCACCTCGCCCAGGGGGGCGGGCTATGGCTACACCTTC. This encodes CATSPRGAGYGYTF. The variable domain in full, completed from reference TRBV7-9 and TRBJ1-2, reads DTGVSQNPRHKITKRGQNVTFRCDPISEHNRLYWYRQTLGQGPEFLTYFQNEAQLEKSRLLSDRFSAERPKGSFSTLEIQRTEQGDSAMYLCATSPRGAGYGYTFGSGTRLTVV.

The gene calls are TRBV7-8 and TRBJ2-2; 13 positions agree with TRBD2. The trim removed 5 bases at V and 7 bases at J, leaving 13 bases unmatched. Germline CDR1 SGHVS, CDR2 FQNEAQ. This CDR3 is 18 amino acids long. The CDR3 region is CASSPRTSGSGFVGELFF. DNA for the CDR3: TGTGCCAGCAGCCCCAGGACTAGCGGGAGTGGCTTTGTCGGGGAGCTGTTTTTT.

The V and J genes are TRBV4-3 and TRBJ1-2; 7 positions agree with TRBD1. Germline V lookup: CDR1 LGHNA, CDR2 YSLEER. This CDR3 has 14 residues. J lost 2 bases, V lost 2 bases, and 2 bases had no gene match. The DNA for the CDR3 is TGCGCCAGCAGCCAAACGGGACAGAACTATGGCTACACCTTC. This gives the protein CASSQTGQNYGYTF.

This sequence joins TRBV25-1 and TRBJ2-2; D is perhaps TRBD1 (5 bases). CDR1 MGHDK and CDR2 SYGVNS come from the germline V gene. The CDR3 loop spans 16 amino acids. Trimming removed 4 bases from V and 2 bases from J, with 14 bases in between. The CDR3 loop reads CASSAPTAVNTGELFF. The CDR3 DNA is TGTGCCAGCAGTGCCCCGACAGCCGTCAACACCGGGGAGCTGTTTTTT.

The chain carries TRBV29-1 and TRBJ2-3; TRBD1 matches at 7 bases. After removal of 4 bases from V and 2 bases from J, the junction contained 6 bases not matched to a gene. The CDR3 is made up of 14 amino acids. In germline, CDR1 is SQVTM, CDR2 ANQGSEA. The chain's CDR3 is CSVGKGTATDTQYF. In DNA form, the CDR3 reads TGCAGCGTTGGGAAAGGGACAGCCACAGATACGCAGTATTTT.

This chain connects TRBV5-4 to TRBJ2-3; weak D call: TRBD1 (6 bases). Germline values: CDR1 SGHNT, CDR2 YYREEE (reference sequence). The CDR3 runs 17 residues. V dropped 4 bases and J dropped 4 bases, with 22 bases sitting between them. The CDR3 loop is CASSPLARQALADTQYF. The CDR3 DNA follows: TGTGCCAGCAGCCCCCTGGCTCGACAGGCCCTCGCAGATACGCAGTATTTT.

This chain links TRBV5-8 with TRBJ1-2; 9 bases fit TRBD1. Germline V gene sequence: CDR1 SGHTS, CDR2 YDEGEE. CDR3 length: 15 amino acids. Trimming at V came to 3 bases and at J to 4 bases, leaving 7 bases not matched to a gene. Written as DNA, the CDR3 is TGTGCCAGCAGCTACGGGACAGGGATTGGCTATGGCTACACCTTC. It codes for CASSYGTGIGYGYTF. The whole variable domain, remainder taken from reference TRBV5-8 and TRBJ1-2, is EAGVTQSPTHLIKTRGQQATLRCSPISGHTSVYWYQQALGLGLQFLLWYDEGEERNRGNFPPRFSGRQFPNYSSELNVNALELEDSALYLCASSYGTGIGYGYTFGSGTRLTVV.

Concerning this clone itself: Germline is not matched at one junction end, which may reflect a read error. This rearrangement joins TRBV29-1 to TRBJ2-5, with 14 bases fitting TRBD2. The CDR3 sequence is 11 residues long. Germline lookup yields CDR1 SQVTM and CDR2 ANQGSEA. The chain's CDR3 is CSGTTSGRAHF. In DNA, the CDR3 is TGCAGCGGTACGACTAGCGGGAGGGCCCACTTC.

This sequence joins TRBV5-1 and TRBJ2-3; 8 nucleotides agree with TRBD2. This CDR3 spans 14 amino acids. CDR1 is SGHRS and CDR2 is YFSETQ in the germline V gene. With V trimmed by 8 bases and J by 2 bases, 7 bases remained unmatched. The DNA of the CDR3 is TGCGCCAGTTTAGCGGGAAGGGCCACAGATACGCAGTATTTT. It encodes CASLAGRATDTQYF.

V usage is TRBV4-2 and J usage is TRBJ2-2, with D possibly TRBD1 on 5 matching bases. The CDR3 is made up of 15 amino acids. Germline lookup yields CDR1 LGHNA and CDR2 YNFKEQ. Trimming shortened V by 2 bases and J by 4 bases, and 11 bases separated the two germline ends. The CDR3 sequence: CASSQTDSSTGELFF. In DNA form, the CDR3 reads TGTGCCAGCAGCCAAACTGACAGCTCCACCGGGGAGCTGTTTTTT.

This rearrangement joins TRBV30 to TRBJ2-5; tentative D call: TRBD1 (6 bases). The CDR3 runs 18 residues. Germline V gene lookup returns CDR1 GTSNPN and CDR2 SVGIG (reference sequence). V lost 5 bases, J lost 4 bases, and 29 bases lay in between. Written as DNA, the CDR3 is TGTGCCTGGGCCCCCCCCCGGCACAGGGCGGTCTTTCGAGAGACCCAGTACTTC. Translation gives CAWAPPRHRAVFRETQYF.

This clone has just one count. This rearrangement joins TRBV2 to TRBJ2-2; 9 nucleotides agree with TRBD1. The J segment lost 7 bases and the V segment lost 6 bases, leaving 6 bases of the junction unmatched. The CDR3 totals 14 residues. CDR1 is SNHLY and CDR2 is FYNNEI in the germline V gene. The CDR3 here is CASRDGTGHGELFF. The CDR3 bases are TGTGCCAGCAGAGACGGGACAGGGCACGGGGAGCTGTTTTTT.

Notes on this clone: Likely a read error: the CDR3 ends without its conserved phenylalanine or tryptophan. The DNA is omitted, as the CDR3 cannot be located on it reliably, and the CDR3 follows TCRdb's listing. V usage is TRBV14 and J usage is TRBJ2-3; the table assigns TRBD2, which was not confirmed against the DNA. Germline CDR1 SGHDN, CDR2 FVKESK. The CDR3 comprises 9 residues, both ends counted. The CDR3 sequence: CASSQKTSP.